The 3 T cell receptor beta chains below all came from one sample that was sequenced in a study of T cell responses to AZD1222 COVID-19 vaccine. Method: immunoSEQ multiplex PCR; TCRdb's copy keeps in-frame clones and lacks some. The table records approximately 150,000 clones, approximately 90% of them present only once. The sequences come from peripheral blood, collected 28 days after the second AZD1222 dose. The source of these receptors is an adult who received the AZD1222 COVID-19 vaccine.

V gene TRBV19 combines with J gene TRBJ1-1, with D possibly matching TRBD1 (6 bases). The germline V gene encodes CDR1 LNHDA and CDR2 SQIVND (reference sequence). V lost 1 base to trimming and J lost 1 base, with 10 bases between them. There are 15 residues in the CDR3. CDR3 DNA: TGTGCCAGTAGTATAGGCGGGGGGCGGAACACTGAAGCTTTCTTT. It encodes CASSIGGGRNTEAFF.

This clone was seen just once. This rearrangement joins TRBV7-9 to TRBJ1-6; 8 bases fit TRBD1. From germline, CDR1 is SEHNR and CDR2 FQNEAQ (reference sequence). V shed 6 bases, J shed 7 bases, and the junction held 11 bases outside the gene matches. This CDR3 is built from 16 residues. This CDR3 is CASSSTRRGLNSPLHF. In DNA, the CDR3 is TGTGCCAGCAGTTCCACCCGCAGGGGGCTGAATTCACCCCTCCACTTT.

A few counts support this clone. The chain uses TRBV10-3 and TRBJ1-2; D is perhaps TRBD1 (5 bases). CDR3 length: 12 amino acids. Germline CDR1 ENHRY, CDR2 SYGVKD. The germline V and J ends were trimmed by 4 bases and 4 bases, with 7 bases remaining between them. The CDR3 sequence is CAISGQGYGYTF. CDR3 nucleotide sequence: TGTGCCATCAGTGGGCAGGGCTATGGCTACACCTTC.